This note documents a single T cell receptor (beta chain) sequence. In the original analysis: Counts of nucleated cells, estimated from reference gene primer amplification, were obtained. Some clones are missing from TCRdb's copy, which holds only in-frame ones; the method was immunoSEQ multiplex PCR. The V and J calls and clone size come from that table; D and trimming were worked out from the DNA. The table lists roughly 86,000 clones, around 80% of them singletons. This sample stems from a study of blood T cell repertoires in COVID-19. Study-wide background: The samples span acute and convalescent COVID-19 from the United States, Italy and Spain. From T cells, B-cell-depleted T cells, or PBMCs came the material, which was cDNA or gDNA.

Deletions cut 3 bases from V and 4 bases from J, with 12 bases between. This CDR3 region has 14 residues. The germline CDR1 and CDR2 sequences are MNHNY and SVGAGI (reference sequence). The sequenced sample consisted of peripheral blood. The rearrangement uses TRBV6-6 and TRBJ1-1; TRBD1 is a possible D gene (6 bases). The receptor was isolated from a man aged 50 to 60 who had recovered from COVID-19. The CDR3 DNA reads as TGTGCCAGCAGTTATCGCAGGGGCGGCACTGAAGCTTTCTTT. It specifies CASSYRRGGTEAFF.